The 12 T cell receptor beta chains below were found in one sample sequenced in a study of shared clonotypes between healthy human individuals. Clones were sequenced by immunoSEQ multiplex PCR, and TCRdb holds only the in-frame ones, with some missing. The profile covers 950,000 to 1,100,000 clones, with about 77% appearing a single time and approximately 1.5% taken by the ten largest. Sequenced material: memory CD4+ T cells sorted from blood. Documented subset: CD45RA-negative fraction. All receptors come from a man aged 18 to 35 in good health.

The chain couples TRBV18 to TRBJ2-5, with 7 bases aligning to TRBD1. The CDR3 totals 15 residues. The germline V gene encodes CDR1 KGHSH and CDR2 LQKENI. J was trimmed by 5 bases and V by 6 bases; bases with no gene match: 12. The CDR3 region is CASSSQYGTAETQYF. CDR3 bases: TGTGCCAGCTCTTCACAATACGGGACAGCGGAGACCCAGTACTTC. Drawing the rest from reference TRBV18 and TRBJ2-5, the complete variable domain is NAGVMQNPRHLVRRRGQEARLRCSPMKGHSHVYWYRQLPEEGLKFMVYLQKENIIDESGMPKERFSAEFPKEGPSILRIQQVVRGDSAAYFCASSSQYGTAETQYFGPGTRLLVL.

The CDR3 reads CASSSRDAGGTQYF. The CDR3 DNA sequence: TGCGCCAGCAGCTCCCGGGACGCAGGGGGGACCCAGTACTTC. This chain uses TRBV5-1 with TRBJ2-5; TRBD1 matches 7 bases. Losses at the gene ends were 3 bases for V and 7 bases for J; bases not matched to a gene: 9. CDR3 size: 14 residues. Germline V CDR1 and CDR2: SGHRS, YFSETQ.

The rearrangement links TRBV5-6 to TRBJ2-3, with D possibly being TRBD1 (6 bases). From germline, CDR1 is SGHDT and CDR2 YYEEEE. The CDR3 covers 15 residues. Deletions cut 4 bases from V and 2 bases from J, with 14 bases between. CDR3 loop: CASSIAGTHTDTQYF. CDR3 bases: TGTGCCAGCAGCATAGCCGGGACACACACAGATACGCAGTATTTT.

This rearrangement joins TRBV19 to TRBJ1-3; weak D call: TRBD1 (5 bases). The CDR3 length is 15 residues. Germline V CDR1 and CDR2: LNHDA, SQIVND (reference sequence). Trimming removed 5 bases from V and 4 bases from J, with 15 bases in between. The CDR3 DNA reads TGTGCCAGTAGTCCCCGGGACTTGTCGGGAAACACCATATATTTT. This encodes CASSPRDLSGNTIYF.

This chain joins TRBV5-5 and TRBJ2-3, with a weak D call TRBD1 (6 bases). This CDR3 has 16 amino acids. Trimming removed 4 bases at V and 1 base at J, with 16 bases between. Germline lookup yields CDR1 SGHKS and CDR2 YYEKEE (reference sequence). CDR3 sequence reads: CASSPEMNRGTDTQYF. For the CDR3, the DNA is TGTGCCAGCAGCCCTGAAATGAACAGGGGCACAGATACGCAGTATTTT.

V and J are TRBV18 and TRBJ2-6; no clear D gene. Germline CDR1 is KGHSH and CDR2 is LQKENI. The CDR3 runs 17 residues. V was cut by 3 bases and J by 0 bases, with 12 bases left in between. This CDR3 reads CASSPGVGTSGANVLTF. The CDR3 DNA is TGTGCCAGCTCACCCGGAGTAGGAACCTCTGGGGCCAACGTCCTGACTTTC.

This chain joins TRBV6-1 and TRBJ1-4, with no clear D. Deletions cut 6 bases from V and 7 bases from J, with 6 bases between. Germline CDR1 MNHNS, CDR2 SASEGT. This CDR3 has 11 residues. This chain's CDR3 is CASRGSEKLFF. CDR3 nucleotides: TGTGCCAGCAGGGGCTCTGAAAAACTGTTTTTT.

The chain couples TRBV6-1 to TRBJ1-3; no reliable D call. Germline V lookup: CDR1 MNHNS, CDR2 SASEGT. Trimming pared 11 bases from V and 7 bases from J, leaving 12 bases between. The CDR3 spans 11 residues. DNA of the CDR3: TGTGCCGCAGGTCTGGGGAACACCATATATTTT. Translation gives CAAGLGNTIYF.

CDR3 sequence: CASSARTGTGSYNEQFF. In nucleotides, the CDR3 is TGTGCCAGCAGCGCACGGACAGGGACGGGGTCCTACAATGAGCAGTTCTTC. The J gene is TRBJ2-1, the V gene TRBV11-2; the match to TRBD1 covers 8 bases. Trimming removed 5 bases from V and 1 base from J; junction bases left unmatched: 10. This CDR3 comprises 17 residues. From germline, CDR1 is SGHAT and CDR2 FQNNGV.

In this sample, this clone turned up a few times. Here the CDR3 reads CASSGTGRLEETQYF. The CDR3 region has the DNA TGTGCCAGCAGCGGGACCGGGAGATTGGAAGAGACCCAGTACTTC. The chain uses TRBV9 and TRBJ2-5; possible D gene TRBD2, 6 bases. The CDR3 runs 15 residues. V lost 3 bases and J lost 3, with 15 bases in between. Looked up from germline, CDR1 is SGDLS and CDR2 is YYNGEE. Together with reference TRBV9 and TRBJ2-5, the CDR3 gives the full variable domain: DSGVTQTPKHLITATGQRVTLRCSPRSGDLSVYWYQQSLDQGLQFLIQYYNGEERAKGNILERFSAQQFPDLHSELNLSSLELGDSALYFCASSGTGRLEETQYFGPGTRLLVL.

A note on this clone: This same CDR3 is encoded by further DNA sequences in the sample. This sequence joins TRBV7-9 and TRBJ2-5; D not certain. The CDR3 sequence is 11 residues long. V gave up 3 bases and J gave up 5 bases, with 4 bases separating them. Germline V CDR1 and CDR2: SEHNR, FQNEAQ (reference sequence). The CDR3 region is CASSFAETQYF. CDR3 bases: TGTGCCAGCAGCTTTGCCGAGACCCAGTACTTC.

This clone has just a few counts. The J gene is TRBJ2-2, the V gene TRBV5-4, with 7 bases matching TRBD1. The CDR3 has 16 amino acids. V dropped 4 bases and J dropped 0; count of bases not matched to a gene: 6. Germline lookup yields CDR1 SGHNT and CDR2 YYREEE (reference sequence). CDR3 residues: CASSRTGTANTGELFF. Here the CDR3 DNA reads TGTGCCAGCAGCCGTACCGGGACAGCGAACACCGGGGAGCTGTTTTTT.